This T cell receptor beta chain was observed in a study of blood T cell repertoires in COVID-19. Study information: Acute and convalescent COVID-19 samples came from the United States, Italy and Spain.

Trimming shortened V by 3 bases and J by 3 bases, and 13 bases separated the two germline ends. The germline V gene has CDR1 SQVTM and CDR2 ANQGSEA. CDR3 length: 14 amino acids. Those who participated ranged in age from roughly 18 to 89 years and resided in roughly 26 US areas. Participant-reported clinical history was the basis for cohort assignment. The recovered donors of Cohort 3 showed two negative PCRs, clearance, or symptom resolution. Repertoires were generated with immunoSEQ multiplex PCR, while TCRdb's copy carries only in-frame clones and drops some. The profile covers under 450,000 clones, with around four fifths appearing a single time and less than 6% taken by the ten largest.

Source material: PBMCs or T cells enriched from blood (not recorded which). This TCR derives from a woman aged 45-59 years who had recovered from COVID-19. The chain couples TRBV29-1 to TRBJ2-3; a possible D gene is TRBD2 (5 bases). CDR3 DNA sequence: TGCAGCGTTGAGAGTGGGGAGATTACAGATACGCAGTATTTT. Its protein product is CSVESGEITDTQYF.